This T cell receptor beta chain was captured by sequencing in a study of T cells after posttransplantation cyclophosphamide. Methotrexate plus calcineurin inhibitor accompanied controls' myeloablative marrow transplants; sampling was 1 year later. Study results and limitations: TRB clonality was highly associated with recipient CMV seropositivity and reactivation.

Produced via immunoSEQ multiplex PCR; TCRdb's table is partial and in-frame only. In the table there are fewer than 25,000 clones, roughly nine tenths of which are singletons. On this clone itself: Its antigen remains unidentified.

Sequenced material: PBMCs, taken after an allogeneic stem cell transplant with a calcineurin inhibitor and methotrexate. The TCR originated in a female patient between 50 and 59 years old who received an allogeneic stem cell transplant from an unrelated donor, was CMV-positive, and had chronic GVHD only. Some T cells could come from the graft donor.

The CDR3 here is CASSLAGVGYEQYF. In DNA, the CDR3 is TGTGCCAGCAGTCTAGCGGGAGTGGGGTACGAGCAGTACTTC. The chain combines TRBV6-5 with TRBJ2-7; 10 nucleotides line up with TRBD2. J lost 4 bases, V lost 5 bases, and 5 bases had no gene match. This CDR3 is built from 14 residues. The V gene's germline CDR1 is MNHEY and CDR2 SVGAGI.